Described below is a single T cell receptor (beta chain) sequence and its context. A few counts support this clonotype. No cognate antigen has been identified for it. Base qualities were left out, and no much larger clone turns up one base away. Sequencing instrument: Illumina HiSeq 2500. Quantitative 5'-RACE with molecular barcodes was used to prepare TCR beta libraries. The paper's data handling went like this. A new computational method, built on a probabilistic model of VDJ rearrangement, was used to identify disease-linked TCR variants. TCRdb passed the public sequencing reads through fastp at Q25 and MiXCR, retaining productive beta sequences. Rows with a matching CDR3 protein are joined into one entry that keeps the most common DNA and genes. TCRdb, rather than the study authors, made the V and J calls. The sample table shows about 330,000 distinct CDR3 sequences, and roughly 8% are seen once. The ten largest make up approximately 14% of the sample.

V ends up 0 bases short and J 7 bases short, with an unmatched junction base count of 7. As encoded in the germline V gene (reference sequence), CDR1 is DFQATT while CDR2 is SNEGSKA. The CDR3 contains 15 residues, cysteine and phenylalanine counted. The retained sequence is limited to the CDR3, 45 bases, with the frame set at the first base. The data are from a study of CD8 T cells in ankylosing spondylitis (dated by TCRdb to 2015 to 2018). The study in broad terms: The study profiled T cell receptor beta repertoires in healthy donors and ankylosing spondylitis patients to find disease-linked TCR variants. The whole study cohort included 108 healthy donors and 20 to 30 ankylosing spondylitis patients. Peripheral blood samples were taken, and synovial fluid was additionally collected from ankylosing spondylitis patients. Beyond this particular receptor, the publication reports: According to the report, matched synovial fluid samples from ankylosing spondylitis patients were significantly enriched for the disease-linked clones. Some motif variants had previously been reported in the synovial fluid and blood of reactive arthritis patients, which suggests shared mechanisms of disease initiation. The disease-linked clones had a CD8+ phenotype and were found at relatively low frequencies in peripheral blood. A TCR beta motif of several highly homologous amino acid variants appeared characteristic of blood from ankylosing spondylitis patients.

The chain is made from TRBV20-1 and TRBJ2-1; 9 central nucleotides agree with TRBD2. This sequence was found in a male donor with ankylosing spondylitis. Input material: blood, either unsorted or a sorted T cell fraction (not recorded which). The nucleotide sequence is given as TGCAGTGCTAGAGATCTGGCGGGAGGGAGGAATGAGCAGTTCTTC. It specifies CSARDLAGGRNEQFF.